The 2 T cell receptor beta chains reported below all come from one sample, sequenced in a study of blood T cell repertoires in COVID-19. Data came from immunoSEQ multiplex PCR; TCRdb stores just in-frame clones and leaves some out. The sample consists of fewer than 35,000 clones, 75% to 90% of them appearing once. The sample consisted of peripheral blood. The receptors derive from an elderly man with acute or convalescent COVID-19.

A note on this clone: The junction and the germline gene differ at one end; a read error may be behind it. The CDR3 reads CASSPRWDSSPYAQYF. In nucleotides, the CDR3 is TGTGCCAGCAGCCCCCGGTGGGACAGCTCCCCCTACGCGCAGTACTTC. The V call is TRBV7-9, the J call TRBJ2-7; the match to TRBD1 covers 7 bases. There are 16 residues in the CDR3. The germline V gene encodes CDR1 SEHNR and CDR2 FQNEAQ (reference sequence).

This clone was seen only a few times. This chain links TRBV12-2 with TRBJ1-5; the table assigns TRBD1, which was not confirmed against the DNA. TRBV12-2 corresponds to a pseudogene. The CDR3 covers 17 residues. CDR3 sequence: CASRLAPKDRPNQPQHF. CDR3 nucleotide sequence: TGTGCAAGTCGCTTAGCGCCGAAGGACAGACCTAATCAGCCCCAGCATTTT.